A selection of T cell receptor beta chains follows, all from one sample in a study of blood T cells in healthy people across ages. TCRdb processed the 5' RACE reads anew with MiXCR; each CDR3 protein has one entry. Among about a million distinct CDR3 sequences listed, roughly 43% were seen once. The material sequenced was blood. The receptors shown here come from a man aged 25 to 40 in good health. Both conserved end residues are trimmed from each CDR3. The listing skips clone size in some rows; elsewhere it reads once, few, many or a size class.

j_gene: TRBJ1-4
v_gene: TRBV10-2
abundance: -
CDR3aa: ASSESFGLF

j_gene: TRBJ1-1
v_gene: TRBV27
abundance: -
CDR3aa: ASSLVAYTEAF

j_gene: TRBJ2-7
v_gene: TRBV4-1
abundance: -
CDR3aa: ASSQGRSAGGSYEQY

j_gene: TRBJ2-1
v_gene: TRBV28
abundance: -
CDR3aa: ASSLLPPSLAGEQF

j_gene: TRBJ1-2
v_gene: TRBV4-1
abundance: -
CDR3aa: ASSHSPGQAFNYGYT

j_gene: TRBJ2-7
v_gene: TRBV4-3
abundance: -
CDR3aa: ASSLDWRGTYEQY

j_gene: TRBJ2-1
v_gene: TRBV28
abundance: few
CDR3aa: ALQSGAQYNEQF

j_gene: TRBJ2-7
v_gene: TRBV20-1
abundance: -
CDR3aa: SANQPGTSGTYEQY

j_gene: TRBJ2-3
v_gene: TRBV7-9
abundance: many
CDR3aa: ASSKFSGTGGLDTQY

j_gene: TRBJ1-6
v_gene: TRBV4-3
abundance: once
CDR3aa: ASSLGQFGQGYSYNSPLH

j_gene: TRBJ2-7
v_gene: TRBV5-4
abundance: -
CDR3aa: ASSSAGTSGYEQY

j_gene: TRBJ2-5
v_gene: TRBV12-3/TRBV12-4
abundance: -
CDR3aa: ASSPRLAGGSQETQY

j_gene: TRBJ2-3
v_gene: TRBV5-1
abundance: -
CDR3aa: ASSLGAGDGTDTQY

j_gene: TRBJ2-3
v_gene: TRBV4-1
abundance: -
CDR3aa: ASSQGRGPSTDTQY

j_gene: TRBJ2-1
v_gene: TRBV4-2
abundance: -
CDR3aa: ASSQESDTSGGNEQF

j_gene: TRBJ2-2
v_gene: TRBV7-2
abundance: -
CDR3aa: ASSPFGERRGTGELF

j_gene: TRBJ1-6
v_gene: TRBV9
abundance: -
CDR3aa: ASSVDGTESYNSPLH

j_gene: TRBJ2-7
v_gene: TRBV6-6
abundance: -
CDR3aa: ASNGGQGVHEQY

j_gene: TRBJ1-3
v_gene: TRBV3-1
abundance: -
CDR3aa: ASSRITGSSGNTIY

j_gene: TRBJ2-5
v_gene: TRBV30
abundance: -
CDR3aa: AWRGLETQY

j_gene: TRBJ1-1
v_gene: TRBV11-2
abundance: once
CDR3aa: ASSSSPFREPPEAF

j_gene: TRBJ2-1
v_gene: TRBV9
abundance: many
CDR3aa: ASSVSGGSSYNEQF

j_gene: TRBJ2-7
v_gene: TRBV9
abundance: once
CDR3aa: ASSVSPDYEQY

j_gene: TRBJ2-1
v_gene: TRBV4-1
abundance: -
CDR3aa: AISVSGPYNEQF

j_gene: TRBJ1-2
v_gene: TRBV7-2
abundance: -
CDR3aa: ASSLVSQGDGGYT

j_gene: TRBJ2-1
v_gene: TRBV12-3/TRBV12-4
abundance: few
CDR3aa: ASSTAGTGNNEQF

j_gene: TRBJ2-3
v_gene: TRBV12-3/TRBV12-4
abundance: few
CDR3aa: ASSWPGGTDTQY

j_gene: TRBJ2-7
v_gene: TRBV29-1
abundance: -
CDR3aa: SPKRGETRY

j_gene: TRBJ2-5
v_gene: TRBV3-1
abundance: -
CDR3aa: ASSPLPGTSGGEVETQY

j_gene: TRBJ2-3
v_gene: TRBV7-2
abundance: few
CDR3aa: ASSLGGPGSDTQY

j_gene: TRBJ2-5
v_gene: TRBV20-1
abundance: -
CDR3aa: SVEAYSGGKPYQETQY

j_gene: TRBJ2-3
v_gene: TRBV2
abundance: few
CDR3aa: ASMSGAPDTQY

j_gene: TRBJ2-7
v_gene: TRBV6-5
abundance: -
CDR3aa: ASSYSTGPYEQY

j_gene: TRBJ2-3
v_gene: TRBV4-1
abundance: -
CDR3aa: ASSQQGPAGGTQY

j_gene: TRBJ2-6
v_gene: TRBV6-2/TRBV6-3
abundance: few
CDR3aa: ASSSLQGTTVGANVLT

j_gene: TRBJ2-4
v_gene: TRBV29-1
abundance: -
CDR3aa: SVHGLAGGPHIQY

j_gene: TRBJ2-7
v_gene: TRBV16
abundance: -
CDR3aa: ASSHPADRDDEQY

j_gene: TRBJ2-3
v_gene: TRBV5-5
abundance: many
CDR3aa: ASSPDSSTDTQY

j_gene: TRBJ2-1
v_gene: TRBV20-1
abundance: few
CDR3aa: SARETTSSYNEQF

j_gene: -
v_gene: TRBV7-2
abundance: once
CDR3aa: ASSLVSGGEPYEQY

j_gene: TRBJ1-5
v_gene: TRBV7-2
abundance: -
CDR3aa: ASSFSYRTGGNQPQH

j_gene: TRBJ2-3
v_gene: TRBV5-5
abundance: few
CDR3aa: ASSFDTQY

j_gene: TRBJ2-7
v_gene: TRBV7-2
abundance: -
CDR3aa: ASSWGLAGVLSYEQY

j_gene: TRBJ2-7
v_gene: TRBV28
abundance: -
CDR3aa: ASTPSGGFLYEQY

j_gene: TRBJ1-4
v_gene: TRBV4-2
abundance: -
CDR3aa: ASSRTGATNEKLF

j_gene: TRBJ2-2
v_gene: TRBV9
abundance: once
CDR3aa: ASSVESLHLTGELF

j_gene: TRBJ1-5
v_gene: TRBV20-1
abundance: once
CDR3aa: SAPLGNQPQH

j_gene: TRBJ2-5
v_gene: TRBV30
abundance: -
CDR3aa: AWMIHQTQY

j_gene: TRBJ2-3
v_gene: TRBV21-1
abundance: few
CDR3aa: ASSKEERGVFTDTQY

j_gene: TRBJ1-1
v_gene: TRBV20-1
abundance: few
CDR3aa: SATRTGNTEAF

j_gene: TRBJ2-2
v_gene: TRBV29-1
abundance: -
CDR3aa: SVAGGGTGELF

j_gene: TRBJ1-2
v_gene: TRBV5-5
abundance: few
CDR3aa: ASSLITTPTNGYT

j_gene: TRBJ2-1
v_gene: TRBV12-3/TRBV12-4
abundance: few
CDR3aa: ASSFSGGDYNEQF

j_gene: TRBJ1-5
v_gene: TRBV5-8
abundance: -
CDR3aa: TSSLIGQSNQPQH

j_gene: TRBJ1-1
v_gene: TRBV20-1
abundance: -
CDR3aa: SVPSGTTEAF

j_gene: TRBJ1-2
v_gene: TRBV20-1
abundance: -
CDR3aa: SARTERLGGYGYT

j_gene: TRBJ2-3
v_gene: TRBV7-9
abundance: -
CDR3aa: ASSHPLLPRGTDTQY

j_gene: TRBJ2-5
v_gene: TRBV11-2
abundance: few
CDR3aa: ASSFSGVRQETQY

j_gene: TRBJ2-3
v_gene: TRBV11-2
abundance: few
CDR3aa: ASSLDRLGLTDTQY